This T cell receptor beta chain was documented in a study of tumor-infiltrating lymphocytes in oesophageal squamous cell carcinoma. MiXCR was run by TCRdb on the PCR reads, yielding one entry per CDR3 protein. The table lists approximately 12,000 distinct CDR3 sequences, roughly 60% of them singletons. The CDR3 consists of 14 residues. The chain carries TRBV12-3 or TRBV12-4 and TRBJ2-4; no firm D call. The J call may be incorrect, as the DNA end agrees better with TRBJ2-5. Sequenced sample: esophageal tumor tissue. This sequence was found in a male donor with esophageal squamous cell carcinoma. CDR3 protein: CASSLLGSQETQYF. CDR3 DNA: TGTGCCAGCAGTTTACTGGGATCTCAAGAGACCCAGTACTTC.